Sequencing of this TCR beta chain was carried out in a study of OX40 agonist ivuxolimab in advanced cancers. Study observations and caveats: Nonresponders, in some cases, also had low normalized T-cell clonal expansion. The mean number of expanded clones was higher in CD8+ T cells than in CD4+.

Notes on this clone: As yet, its antigen is unknown.

Some clones are missing from TCRdb's copy, which holds only in-frame ones; the method was immunoSEQ multiplex PCR. This table holds about 58,000 clones, less than 90% found once. The CDR3 loop spans 15 amino acids. CDR1 ENHRY and CDR2 SYGVKD come from the germline V gene. V shed 3 bases, J shed 5 bases, and the junction held 6 bases outside the gene matches. This material consisted of CD4+ or CD8+ T cells sorted from blood, taken in a trial of the OX40 agonist ivuxolimab. The receptor comes from an adult with an advanced solid tumor such as melanoma, head and neck, liver or kidney cancer. The V call is TRBV10-3, the J call TRBJ2-5; 10 bases map to TRBD1. In DNA form, the CDR3 reads TGTGCCATCAGTGAAAGACAGGGGGCGGGGGAGACCCAGTACTTC. Its translation: CAISERQGAGETQYF.